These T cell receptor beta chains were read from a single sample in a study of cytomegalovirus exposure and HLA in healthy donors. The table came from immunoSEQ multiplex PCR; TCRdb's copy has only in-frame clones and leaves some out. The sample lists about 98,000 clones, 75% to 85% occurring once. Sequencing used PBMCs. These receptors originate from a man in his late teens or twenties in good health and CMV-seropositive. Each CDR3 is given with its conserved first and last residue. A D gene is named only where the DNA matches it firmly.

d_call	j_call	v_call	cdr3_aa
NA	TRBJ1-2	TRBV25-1	CASSTLVGVKGDGYTF
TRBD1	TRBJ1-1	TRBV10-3	CAITGDTEAFF
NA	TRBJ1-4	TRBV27	CASSPLIPGLANEKLFF
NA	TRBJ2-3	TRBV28	CASRYSTDTQYF
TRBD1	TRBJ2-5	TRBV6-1	CASSGSDRVLEETQYF
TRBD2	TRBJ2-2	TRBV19	CASNSGGNTGELFF
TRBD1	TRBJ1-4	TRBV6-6	CASSYMTGLGEKLFF
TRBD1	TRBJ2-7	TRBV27	CASSGQGDYEQYF
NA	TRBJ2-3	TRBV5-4	CASSWTGGDTQYF
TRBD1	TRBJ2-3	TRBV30	CAWSWTGAHTDTQYF
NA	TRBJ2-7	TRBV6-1	CASSEAGINEQYF
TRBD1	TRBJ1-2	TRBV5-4	CASSLAGRGRGGYTF
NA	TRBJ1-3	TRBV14	CASSLLGLRNTIYF
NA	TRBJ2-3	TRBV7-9	CASSTTDTQYF
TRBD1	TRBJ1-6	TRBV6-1	CASSVRQGANNSPLHF
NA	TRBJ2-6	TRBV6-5	CASSYFELSGANVLTF
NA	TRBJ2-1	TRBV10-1	CASGYARSEQFF
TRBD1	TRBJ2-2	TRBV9	CASTRGQNTGELFF
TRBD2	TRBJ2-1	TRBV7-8	CASSPSATSGPNNEQFF
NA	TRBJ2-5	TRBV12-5	CASGLGNRETQYF
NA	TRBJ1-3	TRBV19	CASSISRLSGNTIYF
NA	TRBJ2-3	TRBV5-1	CASSLGGGTLGITDTQYF
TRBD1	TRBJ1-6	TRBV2	CASRQDRGNSPLHF
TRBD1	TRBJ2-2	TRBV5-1	CASSLGTGNPNTGELFF
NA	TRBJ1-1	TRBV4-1	CASSQPGTNTEAFF
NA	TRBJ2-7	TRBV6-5	CASSYVKTGSSYEQYF
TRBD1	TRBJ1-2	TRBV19	CASSPLDRGAYGYTF
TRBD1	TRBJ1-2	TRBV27	CASSNAGGRGYTF
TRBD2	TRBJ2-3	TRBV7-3	CASSLEAGPATQYF
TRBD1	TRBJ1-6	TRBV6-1	CASSEHRGINSPLHF
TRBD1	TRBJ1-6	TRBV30	CAWSRGQGLRSPLHF
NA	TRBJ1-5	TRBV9	CASSVGVYSNQPQHF
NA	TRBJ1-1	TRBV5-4	CASSFVGGTEAFF
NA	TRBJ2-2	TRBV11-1	CASRGVGEELFF
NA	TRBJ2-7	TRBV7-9	CASSLTYEQYF
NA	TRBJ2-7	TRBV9	CASSVAWTDTYEQYF
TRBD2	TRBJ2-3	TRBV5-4	CASSLTSGGAGDTQYF
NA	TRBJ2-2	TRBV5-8	CASSTGLMPGELFF
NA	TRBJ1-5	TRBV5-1	CASSLGTGRAQPQHF
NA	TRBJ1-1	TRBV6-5	CASSYLGRANTEAFF
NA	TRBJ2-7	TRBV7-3	CASSLQGGPYEQYF
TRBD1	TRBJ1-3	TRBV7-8	CASSPGGSGNTIYF
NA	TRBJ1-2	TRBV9	CASSVSWAAGSYGYTF
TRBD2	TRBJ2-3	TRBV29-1	CSVEGGTSGVSTDTQYF
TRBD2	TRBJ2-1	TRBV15	CATSRDLAGGPTNEQFF
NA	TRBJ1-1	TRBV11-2	CASSFRVQVNTEAFF
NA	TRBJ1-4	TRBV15	CATSKSYFRDKTGQLFF
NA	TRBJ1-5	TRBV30	CAWSEGGANQPQHF
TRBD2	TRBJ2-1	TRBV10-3	CAIRGGGASSGYNEQFF
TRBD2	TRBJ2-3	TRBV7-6	CASSLAGGADTQYF
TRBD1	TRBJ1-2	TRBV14	CASSQVQGPPPGYTF
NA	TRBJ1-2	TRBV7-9	CASSSDADSYGYTF
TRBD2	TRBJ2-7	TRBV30	CAWTLAGAYEQYF
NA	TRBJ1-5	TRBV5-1	CASSQGLDQPQHF
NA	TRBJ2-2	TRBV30	CAWSSEQAGELFF
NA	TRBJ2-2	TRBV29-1	CSVDSGYTGELFF
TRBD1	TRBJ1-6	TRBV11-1	CASSFGQGGGPLHF
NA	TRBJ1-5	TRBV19	CASRPQGWSNQPQHF
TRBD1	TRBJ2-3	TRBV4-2	CASSPPGDRGRPSDTQYF